This T cell receptor beta chain was observed in a study of T cell responses to AZD1222 COVID-19 vaccine. Overall study results and limits: A rise in Spike-specific TCR breadth and depth followed two AZD1222 doses. Clonal diversity may have been underestimated in mostly white British donors. Baseline seropositivity characterized only six AZD1222 recipients. Every sample of the repertoires postdated the peak T cell response.

Assay: immunoSEQ multiplex PCR; the TCRdb copy retains only in-frame clones and omits some. The sample contains around 140,000 clones, around 85% of which appear only once. As to this clone: Its antigen is unidentified.

The CDR3 has 11 amino acids. The V and J ends lost 1 base and 11 bases respectively, with 9 bases between them. The germline V gene has CDR1 SGHRS and CDR2 YFSETQ. The chain couples TRBV5-1 to TRBJ1-1, with D tentatively TRBD1 (5 bases). This TCR was recovered from an adult who received the MenACWY meningococcal vaccine as a control. The starting material was peripheral blood, obtained 28 days after the second dose of the MenACWY control vaccine. CDR3 coding DNA: TGCGCCAGCAGCTTGCAGGGTCCGGCTTTCTTT. This sequence encodes CASSLQGPAFF.